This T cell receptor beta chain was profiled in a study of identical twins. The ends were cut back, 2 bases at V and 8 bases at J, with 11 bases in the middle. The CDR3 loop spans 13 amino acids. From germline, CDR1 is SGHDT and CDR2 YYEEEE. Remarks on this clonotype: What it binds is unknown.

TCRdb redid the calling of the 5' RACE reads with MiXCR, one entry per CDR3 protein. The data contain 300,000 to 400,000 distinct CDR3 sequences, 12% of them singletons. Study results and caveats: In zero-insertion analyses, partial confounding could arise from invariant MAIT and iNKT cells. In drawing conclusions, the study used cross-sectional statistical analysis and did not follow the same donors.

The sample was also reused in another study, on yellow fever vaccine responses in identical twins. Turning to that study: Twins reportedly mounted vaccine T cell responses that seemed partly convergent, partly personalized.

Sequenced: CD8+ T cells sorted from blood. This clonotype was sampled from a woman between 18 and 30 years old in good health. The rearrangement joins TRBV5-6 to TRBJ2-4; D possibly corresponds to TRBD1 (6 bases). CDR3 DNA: TGTGCCAGCAGCTTTAGTCCAGGGGACATTCAGTACTTC. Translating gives CASSFSPGDIQYF.